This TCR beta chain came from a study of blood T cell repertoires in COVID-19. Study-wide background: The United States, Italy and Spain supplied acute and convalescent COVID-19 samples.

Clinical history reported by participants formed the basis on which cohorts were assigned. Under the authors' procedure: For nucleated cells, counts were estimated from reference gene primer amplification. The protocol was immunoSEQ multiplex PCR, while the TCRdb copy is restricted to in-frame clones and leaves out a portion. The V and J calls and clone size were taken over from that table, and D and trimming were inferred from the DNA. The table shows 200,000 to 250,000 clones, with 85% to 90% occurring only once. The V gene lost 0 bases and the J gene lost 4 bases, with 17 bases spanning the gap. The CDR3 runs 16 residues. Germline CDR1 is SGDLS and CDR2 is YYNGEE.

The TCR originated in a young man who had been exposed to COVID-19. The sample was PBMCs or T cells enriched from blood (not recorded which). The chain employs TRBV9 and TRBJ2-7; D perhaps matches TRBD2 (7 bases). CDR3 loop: CASSVGSGGSAYEQYF. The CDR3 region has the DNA TGTGCCAGCAGCGTAGGATCGGGGGGCTCCGCTTACGAGCAGTACTTC.